This TCR beta chain comes out of a study of a mutant IDH1 vaccine in newly diagnosed glioma. Looking at the study overall: Patients were pretreated with radiotherapy, temozolomide, or both, mostly both. V12 fell at week 35 and V13, the study end, at week 47.

The germline gives CDR1 MNHEY, CDR2 SVGAGI. This CDR3 is 12 amino acids long. Trimming left V 11 bases short and J 0 bases short, with 7 bases between. Assay used: immunoSEQ multiplex PCR; TCRdb lists only in-frame clones, some missing. The sample carries tens of thousands of clones, 84% recorded once. As to time point: week 35, safety follow-up. Doses comprised 300 ug of mutant IDH1 20-mer peptide each, plus topical imiquimod. The patients received vaccinations eight times, in weeks 1, 3, 5, 7, 11, 15, 19 and 23. As for this clone: Antigen unknown.

The chain joins TRBV6-5 to TRBJ2-2, with D unresolved. Source: PBMCs, taken from a glioma patient whose treatment included an IDH1 peptide vaccine. The receptor was derived from a young man with glioma. The CDR3 reads CAVSPNTGELFF. The CDR3 nucleotides are TGTGCCGTTTCCCCGAACACCGGGGAGCTGTTTTTT.